This T cell receptor (beta chain) appears in the sequencing data of a study of cytomegalovirus exposure and HLA in healthy donors. Broader study findings: Later analysis suggested links between common viral pathogens and several top significant clusters. By HLA locus, TCR association rates varied in a later analysis, with DRB1 showing the most and HLA-C the fewest.

Germline V gene data show CDR1 as MNHNS and CDR2 as SASEGT. CDR3 length: 13 residues. V shed 6 bases and J shed 3 bases, with 12 bases lying between them. A word on this clone: The target antigen is unknown.

Use of 60 Vbeta and 13 Jbeta primers characterized the PCR. Libraries were prepared by immunoSEQ multiplex PCR; TCRdb keeps only in-frame clonotypes and omits some of them. The top ten hold 4.4% of the sample, which has 90,000 or so clones, around 80% seen once. The chain joins TRBV6-1 to TRBJ2-7, with TRBD2 as a possible D gene (7 bases). The sample consisted of PBMCs. This TCR was sampled from a male donor in good health and CMV-seropositive. The CDR3, as DNA: TGTGCCAGCAGGGGGGCGGGGGACTACGAGCAGTACTTC. It codes for CASRGAGDYEQYF.